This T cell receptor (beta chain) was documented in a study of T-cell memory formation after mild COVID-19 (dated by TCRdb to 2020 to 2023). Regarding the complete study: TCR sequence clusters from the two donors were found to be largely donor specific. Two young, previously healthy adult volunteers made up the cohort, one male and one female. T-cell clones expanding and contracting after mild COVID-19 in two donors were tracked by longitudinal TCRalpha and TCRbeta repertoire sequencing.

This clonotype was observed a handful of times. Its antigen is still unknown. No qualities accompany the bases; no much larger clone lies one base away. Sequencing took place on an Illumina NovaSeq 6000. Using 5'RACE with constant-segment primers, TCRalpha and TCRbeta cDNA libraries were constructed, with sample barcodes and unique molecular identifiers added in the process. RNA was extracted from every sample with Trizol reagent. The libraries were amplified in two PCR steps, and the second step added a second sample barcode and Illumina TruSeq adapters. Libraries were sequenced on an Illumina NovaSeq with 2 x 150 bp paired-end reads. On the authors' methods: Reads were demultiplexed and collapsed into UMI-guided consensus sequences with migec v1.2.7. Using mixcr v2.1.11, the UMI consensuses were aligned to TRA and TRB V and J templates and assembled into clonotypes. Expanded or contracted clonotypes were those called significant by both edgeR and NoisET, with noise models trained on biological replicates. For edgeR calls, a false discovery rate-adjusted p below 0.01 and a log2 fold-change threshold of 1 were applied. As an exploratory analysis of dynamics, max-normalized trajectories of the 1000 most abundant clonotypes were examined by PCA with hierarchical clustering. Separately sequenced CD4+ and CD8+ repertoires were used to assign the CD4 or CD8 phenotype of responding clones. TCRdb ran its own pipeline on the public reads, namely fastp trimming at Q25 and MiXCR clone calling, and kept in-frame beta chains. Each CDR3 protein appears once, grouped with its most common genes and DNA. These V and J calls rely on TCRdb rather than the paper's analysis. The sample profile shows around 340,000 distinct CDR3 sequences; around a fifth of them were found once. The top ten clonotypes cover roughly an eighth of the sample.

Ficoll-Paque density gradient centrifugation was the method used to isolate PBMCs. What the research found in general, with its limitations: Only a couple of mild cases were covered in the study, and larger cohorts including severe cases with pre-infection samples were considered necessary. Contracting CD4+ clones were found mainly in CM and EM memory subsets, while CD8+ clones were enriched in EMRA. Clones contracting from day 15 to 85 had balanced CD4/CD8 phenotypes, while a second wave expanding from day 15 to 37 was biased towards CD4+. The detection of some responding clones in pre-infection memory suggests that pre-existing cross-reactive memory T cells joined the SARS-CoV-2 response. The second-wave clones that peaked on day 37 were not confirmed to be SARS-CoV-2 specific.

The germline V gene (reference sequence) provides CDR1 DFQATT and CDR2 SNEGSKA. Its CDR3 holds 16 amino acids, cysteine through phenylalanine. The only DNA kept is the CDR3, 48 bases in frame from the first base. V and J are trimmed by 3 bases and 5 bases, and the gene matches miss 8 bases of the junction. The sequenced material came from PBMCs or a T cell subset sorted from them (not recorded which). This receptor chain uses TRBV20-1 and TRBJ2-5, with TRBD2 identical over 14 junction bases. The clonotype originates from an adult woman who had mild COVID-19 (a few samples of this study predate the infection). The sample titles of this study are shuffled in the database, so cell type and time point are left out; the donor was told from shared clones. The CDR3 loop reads CSASRLGTSGSETQYF. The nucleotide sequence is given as TGCAGTGCTAGTAGATTGGGGACTAGCGGGAGCGAGACCCAGTACTTC.